This section outlines one TCR beta chain sequence together with its context. The antigen remains unidentified. The record originates from a study of T-cell reconstitution after alpha-beta-depleted transplantation in children. Unique molecular identifiers were used in preparing the TCRbeta library. TCRdb reprocessed the PCR reads via MiXCR and lists one record per CDR3 protein. The data contain about 580,000 distinct CDR3 sequences, 20% to 25% of them seen just once; the ten biggest clones take up 13% to 15%. Study observations and caveats: Reportedly, only several hundred clones from non-depleted graft cells drove alpha-beta T-cell counts at about two months.

The CDR3 totals 14 residues. Germline CDR1 reads MDHEN; CDR2 reads SYDVKM. Trimming took off 6 bases at V and 2 bases at J, with 10 bases between the two ends. V and J are TRBV28 and TRBJ2-2; D is uncertain. This material consisted of PBMCs, mostly from graft donor cells, taken 360 days after TCRalphabeta/CD19-depleted stem cell transplant. This receptor was identified in a boy younger than two who had a stem cell transplant for acute myeloid leukemia, so the T cells may come from the graft donor. The CDR3 sequence: CASSERSNTGELFF. As DNA, the CDR3 is TGTGCCAGCAGCGAAAGGAGTAACACCGGGGAGCTGTTTTTT. Using reference TRBV28 and TRBJ2-2 for the parts outside the CDR3, the full variable domain is DVKVTQSSRYLVKRTGEKVFLECVQDMDHENMFWYRQDPGLGLRLIYFSYDVKMKEKGDIPEGYSVSREKKERFSLILESASTNQTSMYLCASSERSNTGELFFGEGSRLTVL.